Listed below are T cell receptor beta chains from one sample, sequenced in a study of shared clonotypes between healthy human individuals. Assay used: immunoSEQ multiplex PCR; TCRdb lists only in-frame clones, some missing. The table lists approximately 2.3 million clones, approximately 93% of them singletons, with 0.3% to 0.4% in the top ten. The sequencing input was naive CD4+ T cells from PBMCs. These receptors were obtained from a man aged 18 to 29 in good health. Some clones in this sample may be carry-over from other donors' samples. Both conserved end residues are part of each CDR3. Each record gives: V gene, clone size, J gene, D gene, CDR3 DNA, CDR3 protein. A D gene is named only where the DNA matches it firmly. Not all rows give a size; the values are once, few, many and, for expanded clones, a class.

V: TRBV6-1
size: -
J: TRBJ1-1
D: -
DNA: TGTGCCAGCAGTGGACATCCGGGCGCTGAAGCTTTCTTT
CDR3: CASSGHPGAEAFF

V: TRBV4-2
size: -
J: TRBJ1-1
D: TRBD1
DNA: TGTGCCAGCAGCCTTTTCGGACAGGGGGTAACTGAAGCTTTCTTT
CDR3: CASSLFGQGVTEAFF

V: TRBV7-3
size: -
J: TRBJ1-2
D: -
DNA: TGTGCCAGCAGCCAAATCGGCAGGGTGAACTATGGCTACACCTTC
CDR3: CASSQIGRVNYGYTF

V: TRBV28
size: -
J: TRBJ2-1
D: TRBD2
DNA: TGTGCCAGCAGTACGATTTTTGGGCCACTAGCGGGAGGCGCGTCCTACAATGAGCAGTTCTTC
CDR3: CASSTIFGPLAGGASYNEQFF

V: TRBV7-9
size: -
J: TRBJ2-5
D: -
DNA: TGTGCCAGCAGCTTAGCGGCAGTTTTCGGGGAGACCCAGTACTTC
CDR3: CASSLAAVFGETQYF

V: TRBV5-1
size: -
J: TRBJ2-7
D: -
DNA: TGCGCCAGCAGAGACCTTGGTTACGAGCAGTACTTC
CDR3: CASRDLGYEQYF

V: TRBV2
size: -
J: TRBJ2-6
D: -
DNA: TGTGCCAGCAGTGTTCCAGGGTCCGGGGCCAACGTCCTGACTTTC
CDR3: CASSVPGSGANVLTF

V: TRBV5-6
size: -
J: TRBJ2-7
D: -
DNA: TGTGCCAGCAGCTTGGGGGAGGTTTCGGCGTCCTACGAGCAGTACTTC
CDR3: CASSLGEVSASYEQYF

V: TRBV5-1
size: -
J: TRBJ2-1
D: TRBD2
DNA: TGCGCCAGCAGCCACGGCGAGCGGGGAAGGTACAATGAGCAGTTCTTC
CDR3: CASSHGERGRYNEQFF

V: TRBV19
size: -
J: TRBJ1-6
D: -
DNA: TGTGCCAGTAGTCGCGGGGACATCGTAAATTCACCCCTCCACTTT
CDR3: CASSRGDIVNSPLHF

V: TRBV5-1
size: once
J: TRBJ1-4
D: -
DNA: TGCGCCAGCAGCCTGGGGACTAATGAAAAACTGTTTTTT
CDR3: CASSLGTNEKLFF

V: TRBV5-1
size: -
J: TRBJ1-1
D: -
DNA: TGCGCCAGCAGCTTACAGGCGAACGAGGGAGCTTTCTTT
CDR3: CASSLQANEGAFF

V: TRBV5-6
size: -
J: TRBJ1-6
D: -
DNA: TGTGCCAGCAGCCCGGACCGGGACACCCGGCCCCTCCACTTT
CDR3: CASSPDRDTRPLHF

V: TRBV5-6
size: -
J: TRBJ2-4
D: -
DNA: TGTGCCAGCAGCTTAAAGGGGTGGAACATTCAGTACTTC
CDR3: CASSLKGWNIQYF

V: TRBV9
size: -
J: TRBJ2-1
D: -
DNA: TGTGCCAGCAGCGTAGTTTCCGTTAATGAGCAGTTCTTC
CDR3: CASSVVSVNEQFF

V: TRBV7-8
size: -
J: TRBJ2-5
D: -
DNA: TGTGCCAGCGGCTGGGGAGGAGAGACCCAGTACTTC
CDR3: CASGWGGETQYF

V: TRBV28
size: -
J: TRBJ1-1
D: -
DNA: TGTGCCAGCAGTAGAACAGGGTTTGACACTGAAGCTTTCTTT
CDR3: CASSRTGFDTEAFF

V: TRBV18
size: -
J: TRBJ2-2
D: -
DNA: TGTGCCAGCTCACCCGCAGCTAATCGGAACACCGGGGAGCTGTTTTTT
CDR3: CASSPAANRNTGELFF

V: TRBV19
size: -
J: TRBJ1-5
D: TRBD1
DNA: TGTGCCAGTAGTACCTTGGACAGGGTGCCTCATCAGCCCCAGCATTTT
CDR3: CASSTLDRVPHQPQHF

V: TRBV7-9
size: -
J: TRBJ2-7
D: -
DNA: TGTGCCAGCAGCTTGCGATCCGGAATGACCTACGAGCAGTACTTC
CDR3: CASSLRSGMTYEQYF

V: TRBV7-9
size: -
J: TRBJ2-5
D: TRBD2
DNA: TGTGCCAGCAGCTCTAGCGGGAGTGAGACCCAGTACTTC
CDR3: CASSSSGSETQYF

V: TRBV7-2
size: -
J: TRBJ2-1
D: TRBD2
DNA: TGTGCCAGCAGCTTGGCGGGAGCGAATGAGCAGTTCTTC
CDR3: CASSLAGANEQFF

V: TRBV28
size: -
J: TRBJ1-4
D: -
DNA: TGTGCCAGCAGAGGACTCCCCCCCAATGAAAAACTGTTTTTT
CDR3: CASRGLPPNEKLFF

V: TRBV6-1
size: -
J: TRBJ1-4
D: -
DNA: TGTGCCAGCAGACACCCGGGGGTCCGTGAAAAACTGTTTTTT
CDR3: CASRHPGVREKLFF

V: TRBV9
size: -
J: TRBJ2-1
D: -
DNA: TGTGCCAGCAGCGTAGCTACTATGTGGAATGAGCAGTTCTTC
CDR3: CASSVATMWNEQFF

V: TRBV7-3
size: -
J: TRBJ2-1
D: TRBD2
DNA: TGTGCCAGCAGCTTGGCTAGCGGTAATGAGCAGTTCTTC
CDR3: CASSLASGNEQFF

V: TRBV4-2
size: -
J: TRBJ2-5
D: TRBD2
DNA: TGTGCCAGCAGCCAAGATTCTCTAGCGGGAGGGATAGAGACCCAGTACTTC
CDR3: CASSQDSLAGGIETQYF

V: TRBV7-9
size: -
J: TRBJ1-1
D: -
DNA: TGTGCCAGCGAACAGGGAGGCACTGAAGCTTTCTTT
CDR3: CASEQGGTEAFF

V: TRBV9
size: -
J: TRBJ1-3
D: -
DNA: TGTGCCAGCAGCGAAAAACGGGGCGTCTCTGGAAACACCATATATTTT
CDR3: CASSEKRGVSGNTIYF

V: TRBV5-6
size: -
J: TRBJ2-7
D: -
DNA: TGTGCCAGCAGCTTTCTCGCAGGGAGATACGAGCAGTACTTC
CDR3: CASSFLAGRYEQYF